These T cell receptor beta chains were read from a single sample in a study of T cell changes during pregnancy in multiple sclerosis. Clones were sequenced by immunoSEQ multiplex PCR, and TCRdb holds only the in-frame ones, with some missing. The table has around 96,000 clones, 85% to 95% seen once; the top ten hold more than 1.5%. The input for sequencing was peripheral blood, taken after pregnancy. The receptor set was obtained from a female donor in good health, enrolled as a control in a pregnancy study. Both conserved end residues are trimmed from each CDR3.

ASSQAITKGRYNEQF | TRBJ2-1 | TRBV4-1
ASRPGGANEKLF | TRBJ1-4 | TRBV27
ASSVGTDKQF | TRBJ2-1 | TRBV9
ASSPGQLNEKLF | TRBJ1-4 | TRBV18
AWREAWDTQY | TRBJ2-3 | TRBV30
ASRPGQGRYEQY | TRBJ2-7 | TRBV2
ASRGRERYNEQF | TRBJ2-1 | TRBV10-2
ASSLLTVETQY | TRBJ2-5 | TRBV5-6
ASSLARGQTEAF | TRBJ1-1 | TRBV11-2
ASRPGTGYGYT | TRBJ1-2 | TRBV19
ASSLQVGAGELF | TRBJ2-2 | TRBV7-8
ASSPEIPVVNIQY | TRBJ2-4 | TRBV6-5
ASRTGTGGWGEQF | TRBJ2-1 | TRBV28
ASSSPPYREGIYNEQF | TRBJ2-1 | TRBV7-9
ASSPQSSGSYNEQF | TRBJ2-1 | TRBV4-1
ASSSPRTSGPREQF | TRBJ2-1 | TRBV5-6
ASSQDRGVGQPQH | TRBJ1-5 | TRBV27
ASTGQGLGDFETQY | TRBJ2-5 | TRBV28
ASSRLAERVGGQGTGELF | TRBJ2-2 | TRBV18
ASSFGGVTDTQY | TRBJ2-3 | TRBV5-1
ASSPSGEGDTQY | TRBJ2-3 | TRBV18
ASSHLEDNRVGPSGANVLT | TRBJ2-6 | TRBV14
ASSLGLSTDTQY | TRBJ2-3 | TRBV5-1
ASSASSGANVLT | TRBJ2-6 | TRBV5-1
ASSDSSTGELF | TRBJ2-2 | TRBV6-4
ASSFWGVYNEQF | TRBJ2-1 | TRBV11-2
ASSFDAELSSGNTIY | TRBJ1-3 | TRBV28
ATSRDISGNEKLF | TRBJ1-4 | TRBV15
ASRAEGWGRGQETQY | TRBJ2-5 | TRBV2
ASSRGQSTDTQY | TRBJ2-3 | TRBV28
ASTLSGQSSYEKLF | TRBJ1-4 | TRBV5-1
ASSLNPQDYEQY | TRBJ2-7 | TRBV5-1
ASSVTRDEQF | TRBJ2-1 | TRBV2
ASSPGRQETQY | TRBJ2-5 | TRBV18
ASSFLPGGGLQETQY | TRBJ2-5 | TRBV28
ASSPFLGSSYNEQF | TRBJ2-1 | TRBV4-1
ASSFSGRTLGSPLH | TRBJ1-6 | TRBV27
ASSYVRTAGAF | TRBJ1-1 | TRBV5-8
ASSLETGNEQY | TRBJ2-7 | TRBV5-4
SFGLANYNEQF | TRBJ2-1 | TRBV29-1
ASSQESPKERRLFYEQY | NA | TRBV4-1
ASSRGQGITDTQY | TRBJ2-3 | TRBV6-6
ASTGRGGGFTYEQY | TRBJ2-7 | TRBV27
ASSLGGYEKLF | TRBJ1-4 | TRBV7-8
ASSQIAGGSYEQY | TRBJ2-7 | TRBV4-2
ASSLWARTEAF | TRBJ1-1 | TRBV27
ASSPERGAGGYT | TRBJ1-2 | TRBV5-1
AISDHPTGKLETQY | TRBJ2-5 | TRBV10-3
ASSDSPPFPGGNVLT | TRBJ2-6 | TRBV21-1
ASSPTRDTPDTQY | TRBJ2-3 | TRBV23-1
ASSSTGARGEAF | TRBJ1-1 | TRBV28